The sequence of this TCR beta chain was determined in a study of beta chain features in type 1 diabetes. The sequenced template was cDNA made from the entire isolated RNA. Reads from naive, central memory and regulatory T cell samples averaged about 3.9 million. Sequencing used immunoSEQ multiplex PCR; TCRdb keeps in-frame clones, though not all of them. Found here are over 200,000 clones, about a tenth of them singletons; the top ten hold around 0.015%. Germline CDR1 and CDR2: LNHNV and YYDKDF (reference sequence). This CDR3 spans 13 amino acids. Trimming left V 4 bases short and J 6 bases short, with 10 bases between. In regard to this clone: Its specificity is unknown.

Cell sorting via CD45RO/CCR7/CD25/CD127/CD95/CD27 was performed to obtain CD4+ naive, central memory, regulatory and stem cell-like memory cells. General study findings and limits: TCRB CDR3 length was moderately but significantly reduced in all four CD4+ subsets of Type 1 diabetes patients.

This TCR was recovered from a man younger than 45 with type 1 diabetes. Sample: naive CD4+ T cells from blood. V and J are TRBV15 and TRBJ1-5; D gene uncertain. CDR3 DNA sequence: TGTGCCACCAGCACAGTGGAGGGTCAGCCCCAGCATTTT. Its translation: CATSTVEGQPQHF.